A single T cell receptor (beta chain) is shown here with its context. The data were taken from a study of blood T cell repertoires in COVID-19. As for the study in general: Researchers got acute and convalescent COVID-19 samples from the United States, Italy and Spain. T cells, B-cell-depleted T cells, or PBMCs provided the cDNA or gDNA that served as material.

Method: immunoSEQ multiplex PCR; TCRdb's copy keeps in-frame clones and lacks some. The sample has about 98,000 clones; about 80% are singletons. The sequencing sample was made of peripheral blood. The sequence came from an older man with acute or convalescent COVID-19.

CDR3 bases: TGTGCCAGCAGTTACCACAGGGGCGAGCAGTACTTC. Its translation: CASSYHRGEQYF. V and J are TRBV6-2 or TRBV6-3 and TRBJ2-7, with 7 bases identical to TRBD1. The CDR3 runs 12 residues. Germline CDR1 reads MNHEY; CDR2 reads SVGEGT. The J segment lost 6 bases and the V segment lost 2 bases, leaving 1 base of the junction unmatched.